This TCR beta chain was sequenced during a study of siplizumab effects on memory and regulatory T cells. As concerns this clone: What it binds is not known.

Looked up from germline, CDR1 is SGHDT and CDR2 is YYEEEE. The CDR3 sequence is 12 residues long. The V gene lost 0 bases and the J gene lost 8 bases, with 3 bases spanning the gap. Study observations and caveats: Alloreactive sequences that could be traced to unstimulated CD4+ memory cells showed a significant reduction under siplizumab. For siplizumab cultures, the suppressive function of their proliferating Tregs was not confirmed. In unstimulated cells, naive T cells appeared more diverse than memory T cells and seemed major alloresponse contributors. Naive or memory phenotype assignment was not possible for roughly 80-97% of proliferating CD4+ or CD8+ clones.

Produced via immunoSEQ multiplex PCR; TCRdb's table is partial and in-frame only. The data contain just under 85,000 clones, 80% to 90% of them seen just once; the ten biggest clones take up around 1.4%. The sequence came from a human donor in good health. The sample consisted of Tregs sorted from blood. The chain carries TRBV5-6 and TRBJ1-6; D uncertain. As DNA, the CDR3 is TGTGCCAGCAGCTTGGCCCATTCACCCCTCCACTTT. It encodes CASSLAHSPLHF.